The T cell receptor (beta chain) described here comes from a study of T-cell reconstitution after alpha-beta-depleted transplantation in children. Only a few counts were recorded for this clonotype. The antigen remains undetermined. Germline CDR1 is SGHRS and CDR2 is YFSETQ. The junction had 8 bases not matched to a gene; V was cut back by 1 base and J by 2 bases. The CDR3 length is 17 residues. Preparation of the TCRbeta library was carried out with unique molecular identifiers. TCRdb recomputed calls from the PCR reads with MiXCR, one row per CDR3 protein. Of 670,000 or so distinct CDR3 sequences listed, less than 15% are singletons. General observations from the study: Expanded graft clones, several hundred of them, were reportedly the source of alpha-beta T cells about two months after transplant.

The specimen was PBMCs, collected before TCRalphabeta/CD19-depleted stem cell transplant. This chain uses TRBV5-1 with TRBJ2-3; 9 bases are shared with TRBD2. The sequence derives from a girl aged 2 to 10 with congenital amegakaryocytic thrombocytopenia, due to receive a stem cell transplant. The CDR3 nucleotides read TGCGCCAGCAGCTTGATCCCGGGACTAGCCCACACAGATACGCAGTATTTT. Translating gives CASSLIPGLAHTDTQYF.